The entry below describes one T cell receptor (beta chain). Autoimmune disease history or systemic immunosuppression was exclusionary. These data originate in a study of OX40 agonist ivuxolimab in advanced cancers. Background on the study: Every patient in dose escalation had hepatocellular carcinoma, melanoma, renal cell or head and neck cancer. Averaging about 60 years in age, with a range of about 23 to 90, the cohort was 80% to 90% male. Of the participants, under 50% had some prior anti-PD-1, anti-PD-L1 or anti-CTLA-4 therapy, which was allowed.

Profiling relied on immunoSEQ multiplex PCR, and the TCRdb table lists in-frame clones only, not all of them. The table shows roughly 71,000 clones, with less than 90% occurring only once. The material was CD4+ or CD8+ T cells sorted from blood, obtained in a trial of the OX40 agonist ivuxolimab. The source is an adult with an advanced solid tumor such as melanoma, head and neck, liver or kidney cancer.

The CDR3 is CASSSRLGQYNEQFF. Written as DNA, the CDR3 is TGCGCCAGCAGCTCTCGTTTGGGACAGTACAATGAGCAGTTCTTC. The chain has TRBV5-1 and TRBJ2-1; 7 bases map to TRBD1. The V segment lost 3 bases and the J segment 4 bases; nucleotides outside the gene matches: 7. The CDR3 has 15 amino acids. Germline values: CDR1 SGHRS, CDR2 YFSETQ.